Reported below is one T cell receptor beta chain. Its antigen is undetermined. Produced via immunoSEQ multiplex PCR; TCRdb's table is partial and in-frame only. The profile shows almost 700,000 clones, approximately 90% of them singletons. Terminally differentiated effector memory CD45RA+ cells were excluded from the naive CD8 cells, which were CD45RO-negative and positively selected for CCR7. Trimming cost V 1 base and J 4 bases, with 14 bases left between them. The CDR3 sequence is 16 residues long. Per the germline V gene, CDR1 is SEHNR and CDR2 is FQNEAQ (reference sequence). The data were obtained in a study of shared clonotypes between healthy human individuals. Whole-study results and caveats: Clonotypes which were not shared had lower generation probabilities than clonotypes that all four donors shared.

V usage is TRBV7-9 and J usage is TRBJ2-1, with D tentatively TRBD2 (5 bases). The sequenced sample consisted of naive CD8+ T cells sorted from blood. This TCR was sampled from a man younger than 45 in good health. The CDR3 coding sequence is TGTGCCAGCAGCTTAGTGCAGCGGCAAACATACAATGAGCAGTTCTTC. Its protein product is CASSLVQRQTYNEQFF.